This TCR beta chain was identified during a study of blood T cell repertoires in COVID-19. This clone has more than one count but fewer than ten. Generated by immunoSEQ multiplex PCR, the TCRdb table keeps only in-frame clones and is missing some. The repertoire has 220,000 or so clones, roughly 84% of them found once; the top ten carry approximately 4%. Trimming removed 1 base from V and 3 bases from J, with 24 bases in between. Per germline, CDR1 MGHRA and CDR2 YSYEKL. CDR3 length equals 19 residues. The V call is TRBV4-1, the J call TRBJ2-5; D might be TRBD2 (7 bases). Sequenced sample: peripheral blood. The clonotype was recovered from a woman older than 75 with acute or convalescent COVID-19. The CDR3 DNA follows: TGCGCCAGCAGCCAAGGAACGGGGGGCTTGGTCCCAATCAAAGAGACCCAGTACTTC. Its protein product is CASSQGTGGLVPIKETQYF.